This TCR beta chain originates from a study of shared clonotypes between healthy human individuals. Study-wide results and caveats: Shared clonotypes: approximately 5% naive CD4, roughly 3.8% naive CD8, 2.3% memory CD4, 0.4% memory CD8.

The method was immunoSEQ multiplex PCR; TCRdb's version includes in-frame clones alone and lacks a portion of them. This sample yields about 2.3 million clones, of which more than 85% are seen a single time; about 0.41% belongs to the top ten. This CDR3 has 14 amino acids. Germline values: CDR1 MDHEN, CDR2 SYDVKM. Trimming pared 4 bases from V and 2 bases from J, leaving 9 bases between. In the case of this clone: The antigen remains unidentified.

Sequencing was done on a sample of naive CD4+ T cells from PBMCs. The subset was: CD45RA+ positively selected. This TCR came from a young man in good health. Some clones in this sample may be carry-over from other donors' samples. This chain joins TRBV28 and TRBJ1-5, with no clear D. CDR3 loop: CASSSAWGNQPQHF. The DNA of the CDR3 is TGTGCCAGCAGTTCGGCGTGGGGCAATCAGCCCCAGCATTTT. Variable domain in full (rest from reference TRBV28 and TRBJ1-5): DVKVTQSSRYLVKRTGEKVFLECVQDMDHENMFWYRQDPGLGLRLIYFSYDVKMKEKGDIPEGYSVSREKKERFSLILESASTNQTSMYLCASSSAWGNQPQHFGDGTRLSIL.